The 29 T cell receptor beta chains presented below share a single source sample, sequenced in a study of blood T cell repertoires in COVID-19. Data came from immunoSEQ multiplex PCR; TCRdb stores just in-frame clones and leaves some out. The sample has approximately 190,000 clones; about 88% are singletons. The sample comprised PBMCs or T cells enriched from blood (not recorded which). These receptors originate from a woman aged 40 to 50 in a cohort exposed to, infected with or recovered from COVID-19 (not recorded which).

The chain joins TRBV27 to TRBJ1-5, with D unresolved. V was pared by 5 bases and J by 0 bases, with 17 bases between. The germline CDR1 and CDR2 sequences are MNHEY and SMNVEV (reference sequence). This CDR3 comprises 17 residues. DNA of the CDR3: TGTGCCAGCAGTCATGTAGGTACGGGGTCTAGCAATCAGCCCCAGCATTTT. Protein: CASSHVGTGSSNQPQHF.

The chain is built from TRBV14 and TRBJ2-1, with 8 bases lining up with TRBD2. The CDR3 is made up of 15 amino acids. Germline V gene sequence: CDR1 SGHDN, CDR2 FVKESK. Unmatched junction bases numbered 9, after V lost 4 bases and J lost 7 bases. CDR3 DNA: TGTGCCAGCAGCCCTCAGAAGGGACTAGTGAATGAGCAGTTCTTC. Amino acids: CASSPQKGLVNEQFF.

The sample holds many counts of this clone. This sequence joins TRBV7-9 and TRBJ2-3, with a weak D call TRBD2 (6 bases). The germline gives CDR1 SEHNR, CDR2 FQNEAQ (reference sequence). The CDR3 runs to 14 residues. Trimming shortened V by 5 bases and J by 6 bases, and 15 bases separated the two germline ends. The CDR3 region is CASSVNSRGDTQYF. As DNA, the CDR3 is TGTGCCAGCAGCGTAAACAGCCGGGGGGATACGCAGTATTTT.

The V call is TRBV27, the J call TRBJ2-7; TRBD1 is a possible D gene (5 bases). Germline V CDR1 and CDR2: MNHEY, SMNVEV (reference sequence). V lost 6 bases and J 2 bases, leaving 17 bases between the germline ends. The CDR3 is made up of 15 amino acids. In nucleotides, the CDR3 is TGTGCCAGCAGCCCCGCGGCAGGGCGACCCTACGAGCAGTACTTC. This encodes CASSPAAGRPYEQYF.

CDR3 loop: CASSYSRVNTEAFF. The CDR3 DNA sequence: TGTGCCAGCAGCTACTCCCGGGTGAACACTGAAGCTTTCTTT. The J gene is TRBJ1-1, the V gene TRBV3-1 (or the pseudogene TRBV3-2), with unresolved D. The CDR3 runs to 14 residues. Deletions cut 5 bases from V and 0 bases from J, with 10 bases between. CDR1 and CDR2 from the germline V gene are LGHDT and YNNKEL (reference sequence).

The V gene is TRBV5-4, the J gene TRBJ1-1; TRBD1 matches at 7 bases. Trimming cost V 4 bases and J 0 bases; bases outside gene matches: 6. This CDR3 spans 15 amino acids. Germline assignment: CDR1 SGHNT and CDR2 YYREEE (reference sequence). The CDR3 region has the DNA TGTGCCAGCAGCCAAGAGGGACAGATGAACACTGAAGCTTTCTTT. Amino acid sequence: CASSQEGQMNTEAFF.

This chain joins TRBV27 and TRBJ2-1; possibly TRBD2 for D (5 bases). The germline V and J ends were trimmed by 11 bases and 9 bases, with 11 bases remaining between them. CDR3 length equals 10 residues. CDR1 is MNHEY and CDR2 is SMNVEV in the germline V gene (reference sequence). CDR3 sequence: CAAHRGEQFF. DNA of the CDR3: TGTGCCGCCCACCGGGGTGAGCAGTTCTTC.

About this clone itself: A much bigger clone sits one base away, suggesting this may be a read error. The chain employs TRBV19 and TRBJ1-5; D may be TRBD1 (5 bases). V was shortened by 1 base and J by 5 bases, with 6 bases between the two germline ends. The CDR3 contains 13 residues. CDR1 and CDR2 from the germline V gene are LNHDA and SQIVND (reference sequence). This chain's CDR3 is CASSIGGDQPQHF. The CDR3 DNA reads as TGTGCCAGTAGTATAGGGGGGGATCAGCCCCAGCATTTT. The full variable domain, completed using reference TRBV19 and TRBJ1-5, is DGGITQSPKYLFRKEGQNVTLSCEQNLNHDAMYWYRQDPGQGLRLIYYSQIVNDFQKGDIAEGYSVSREKKESFPLTVTSAQKNPTAFYLCASSIGGDQPQHFGDGTRLSIL.

This chain joins TRBV6-5 and TRBJ1-2; weak D call: TRBD1 (6 bases). The CDR3 has 14 amino acids. Germline values: CDR1 MNHEY, CDR2 SVGAGI. Trimming shortened V by 2 bases and J by 7 bases, and 14 bases separated the two germline ends. The CDR3 region has the DNA TGTGCCAGCAGTTACGACGGCAGAGGGGGTGGCTACACCTTC. This translates into CASSYDGRGGGYTF.

V gene TRBV28 combines with J gene TRBJ1-5; D perhaps matches TRBD1 (5 bases). CDR3 size: 16 residues. The ends were cut back, 1 base at V and 2 bases at J, with 12 bases in the middle. The germline V gene has CDR1 MDHEN and CDR2 SYDVKM. In DNA form, the CDR3 reads TGTGCCAGCAGTTTATCACGGGGGGTCGGCAATCAGCCCCAGCATTTT. Protein product: CASSLSRGVGNQPQHF.

This clone was recorded once. The chain links TRBV6-6 to TRBJ1-5, with D maybe TRBD1 (5 bases). The CDR3 is 16 residues long. CDR1 and CDR2 from the germline V gene are MNHNY and SVGAGI (reference sequence). With 5 bases removed from V and 0 bases from J, the gap between germline ends came to 14 bases. Written as DNA, the CDR3 is TGTGCCAGCAGTCGCAAGATAGGGGATAGCAATCAGCCCCAGCATTTT. Translating gives CASSRKIGDSNQPQHF.

Only one count was recorded for this clone. The chain has TRBV29-1 and TRBJ2-3; D uncertain. V was clipped by 6 bases and J by 6 bases, with 10 bases between them. The length of the CDR3 is 11 residues. CDR1 is SQVTM, CDR2 ANQGSEA, per germline. In DNA form, the CDR3 reads TGCAGCGTAGAGGAATGGGATACGCAGTATTTT. Its protein product is CSVEEWDTQYF.

The rearrangement joins TRBV10-1 to TRBJ1-6; tentative D call: TRBD1 (5 bases). V lost 3 bases to trimming and J lost 10 bases, with 13 bases between them. The germline V gene encodes CDR1 WNHNN and CDR2 SYGVQD (reference sequence). The CDR3 runs 14 residues. The CDR3 region has the DNA TGCGCCAGCAGTGAACTCAGGGTGGGATCACCCCTCCACTTT. Its protein is CASSELRVGSPLHF.

The chain employs TRBV7-9 and TRBJ1-6, with 7 positions matching TRBD1. The CDR3 has 14 residues. J lost 6 bases, V lost 3 bases, and 2 bases had no gene match. CDR1 and CDR2 from the germline V gene are SEHNR and FQNEAQ (reference sequence). The CDR3 loop reads CASSLTGFNSPLHF. The CDR3 DNA is TGTGCCAGCAGCTTGACAGGGTTTAATTCACCCCTCCACTTT. Filled out from reference TRBV7-9 and TRBJ1-6, the complete variable domain reads DTGVSQNPRHKITKRGQNVTFRCDPISEHNRLYWYRQTLGQGPEFLTYFQNEAQLEKSRLLSDRFSAERPKGSFSTLEIQRTEQGDSAMYLCASSLTGFNSPLHFGNGTRLTVT.

The DNA for the CDR3 is TGTGCCAGCAGCCAGGGGGATGAAGTTTTGGGCGCTTTCTTT. Protein: CASSQGDEVLGAFF. The J gene is TRBJ1-1, the V gene TRBV9, with 7 nucleotides matching TRBD1. This CDR3 is 14 amino acids long. J was trimmed by 11 bases and V by 4 bases; bases with no gene match: 14. Germline V gene lookup returns CDR1 SGDLS and CDR2 YYNGEE.

J is TRBJ1-1 and V is TRBV15, with D tentatively TRBD1 (5 bases). V lost 1 base and J 4 bases, leaving 10 bases between the germline ends. The germline V gene has CDR1 LNHNV and CDR2 YYDKDF (reference sequence). The CDR3 is 14 residues long. CDR3 in DNA: TGTGCCACCAGCAGAGTGTCAGGGCGCACTGAAGCTTTCTTT. It specifies CATSRVSGRTEAFF.

The rearrangement uses TRBV11-2 and TRBJ1-2, with a possible D match to TRBD1 (6 bases). The length of the CDR3 is 11 residues. Germline V CDR1 and CDR2: SGHAT, FQNNGV. V was trimmed by 10 bases and J by 6 bases, leaving 12 bases between them. CDR3 coding DNA: TGTGCCACCAGAGGGGGAGATGGCTACACCTTC. This gives the protein CATRGGDGYTF. The whole variable domain, remainder taken from reference TRBV11-2 and TRBJ1-2, is EAGVAQSPRYKIIEKRQSVAFWCNPISGHATLYWYQQILGQGPKLLIQFQNNGVVDDSQLPKDRFSAERLKGVDSTLKIQPAKLEDSAVYLCATRGGDGYTFGSGTRLTVV.

The genes are TRBV18 and TRBJ1-3, with TRBD1 matching 9 bases. J gave up 1 base and V 1 base, and 2 bases lay outside the gene matches. Germline-derived CDR1 and CDR2 are KGHSH and LQKENI. CDR3 length: 16 amino acids. Here the CDR3 DNA reads TGTGCCAGCTCACCACGGGACAGGGCGTCTGGAAACACCATATATTTT. It yields the protein CASSPRDRASGNTIYF. The variable domain in full, completed from reference TRBV18 and TRBJ1-3, reads NAGVMQNPRHLVRRRGQEARLRCSPMKGHSHVYWYRQLPEEGLKFMVYLQKENIIDESGMPKERFSAEFPKEGPSILRIQQVVRGDSAAYFCASSPRDRASGNTIYFGEGSWLTVV.

This chain connects TRBV6-4 to TRBJ2-3; TRBD2 matches 10 bases. This CDR3 contains 16 residues. Germline CDR1 MRHNA, CDR2 SNTAGT. V shed 4 bases, J shed 1 base, and the junction held 5 bases outside the gene matches. The CDR3 spells CASSVTGTSGTDTQYF. CDR3 DNA sequence: TGTGCCAGCAGTGTAACCGGGACTAGCGGCACAGATACGCAGTATTTT.

The CDR3 region has the DNA TGTGCCAGCAGCCCTCTATATTCCACAGCCTACGAGCAGTACTTC. Protein product: CASSPLYSTAYEQYF. This chain links TRBV28 with TRBJ2-7, with unresolved D. The CDR3 loop spans 15 amino acids. CDR1 and CDR2 from the germline V gene are MDHEN and SYDVKM. V gave up 6 bases and J gave up 2 bases, with 17 bases separating them.

The rearrangement joins TRBV7-9 to TRBJ2-4, with TRBD1 identical over 8 bases. V shed 1 base and J 0 bases; nucleotides not matched to a gene: 2. In germline, CDR1 is SEHNR, CDR2 FQNEAQ (reference sequence). This CDR3 spans 16 amino acids. CDR3 in DNA: TGTGCCAGCAGCTTAGGACAGGGGCTAGCCAAAAACATTCAGTACTTC. Encoded protein: CASSLGQGLAKNIQYF.

This clone has only one observation. The chain recombines TRBV4-2 with TRBJ1-1, with D maybe TRBD1 (6 bases). Germline CDR1 and CDR2: LGHNA and YNFKEQ. V was pared by 4 bases and J by 2 bases, with 11 bases between. This CDR3 contains 14 residues. CDR3 region: CASSLGGSNTEAFF. CDR3 nucleotide sequence: TGTGCCAGCAGCCTAGGGGGTTCTAACACTGAAGCTTTCTTT.

The rearrangement links TRBV6-6 to TRBJ1-1, with D unclear. CDR3 length equals 14 residues. V dropped 0 bases and J dropped 6 bases, with 11 bases sitting between them. CDR1 and CDR2 from the germline V gene are MNHNY and SVGAGI (reference sequence). The CDR3 nucleotides are TGTGCCAGCAGTTACTCGATTTCGAGTTCTGAAGCTTTCTTT. This gives the protein CASSYSISSSEAFF.

V and J are TRBV15 and TRBJ2-2; perhaps TRBD1 as D (5 bases). V was cut by 0 bases and J by 6 bases, with 20 bases left in between. The germline V gene has CDR1 LNHNV and CDR2 YYDKDF (reference sequence). The CDR3 length is 18 residues. CDR3 protein: CATSRDGVSGSRAGELFF. CDR3 sequence (DNA): TGTGCCACCAGCAGAGATGGGGTTTCAGGATCCAGGGCCGGGGAGCTGTTTTTT.

The chain joins TRBV5-5 to TRBJ2-3; the D is unclear. Germline V gene lookup returns CDR1 SGHKS and CDR2 YYEKEE (reference sequence). CDR3 size: 15 residues. Trimming removed 0 bases at V and 0 bases at J, with 8 bases between. The CDR3 protein is CASSLGPRSTDTQYF. For the CDR3, the DNA is TGTGCCAGCAGCTTGGGCCCCCGGAGCACAGATACGCAGTATTTT.

The chain joins TRBV29-1 to TRBJ2-5; unclear D gene. Trimming removed 3 bases from V and 3 bases from J, with 8 bases in between. This CDR3 is built from 12 residues. Per germline, CDR1 SQVTM and CDR2 ANQGSEA. CDR3: CSVDLNKETQYF. DNA for the CDR3: TGCAGCGTTGACCTAAATAAAGAGACCCAGTACTTC. The full variable domain, completed using reference TRBV29-1 and TRBJ2-5, is SAVISQKPSRDICQRGTSLTIQCQVDSQVTMMFWYRQQPGQSLTLIATANQGSEATYESGFVIDKFPISRPNLTFSTLTVSNMSPEDSSIYLCSVDLNKETQYFGPGTRLLVL.

J is TRBJ1-2 and V is TRBV7-6, with no clear D. The CDR3 length is 13 residues. Germline-derived CDR1 and CDR2 are SGHVS and FNYEAQ. V was pared by 1 base and J by 5 bases, with 8 bases between. The CDR3 DNA follows: TGTGCCAGCAGCTTAGGCCAGAATTATGGCTACACCTTC. As protein: CASSLGQNYGYTF.

The genes are TRBV27 and TRBJ2-1, with TRBD2 matching over 8 bases. Germline CDR1 is MNHEY and CDR2 is SMNVEV (reference sequence). This CDR3 spans 16 amino acids. V shed 1 base and J 3 bases; nucleotides not matched to a gene: 5. CDR3 protein: CASSLFGRDNYNEQFF. The CDR3 bases are TGTGCCAGCAGTTTATTCGGGAGGGACAACTACAATGAGCAGTTCTTC.

The chain employs TRBV13 and TRBJ1-2, with D unresolved. CDR1 and CDR2 (germline): PRHDT, FYEKMQ (reference sequence). This CDR3 region has 13 residues. The germline V and J ends were trimmed by 1 base and 8 bases, with 11 bases remaining between them. CDR3 loop: CASSLESRVGYTF. CDR3 DNA sequence: TGTGCCAGCAGCTTAGAGAGCCGGGTGGGCTACACCTTC.